These T cell receptor beta chains were read from a single sample in a study of blood T cell repertoires in COVID-19. Produced via immunoSEQ multiplex PCR; TCRdb's table is partial and in-frame only. The sample shows 330,000 or so clones, roughly 90% of them seen only once. Sequenced material: peripheral blood. Every receptor here comes from a woman aged 55-70 years with COVID-19, enrolled during active disease. Each CDR3 is given without its conserved first and last residue.

>TRBV2
ASHTRENTEAF
>TRBV5-6
ASSRGSPYEQY
>TRBV2
ASRVGLGEQY
>TRBV7-2
ASSKTELNTEAF
>TRBV2
ASSAGTIGTPQH
>TRBV5-4
ASSPGWAGETQY
>TRBV27
ASSLPDRGLRNEQF
>TRBV15
ATSRAPSYEQY
>TRBV7-9
ASSLGGTGGYEQY
>TRBV25-1
ASSEFGRTEAF
>TRBV5-5
ASSRTVDTEAF
>TRBV5-1
ASSPGRGTNEKLF
>TRBV4-1
ASSQEGWTGSGANVLT
>TRBV6-2/TRBV6-3
ASSGEGLAYNEQF
>TRBV2
ASSVDYLETQY
>TRBV7-9
ASSPGVMNTEAF
>TRBV7-3
ASSSFAGESTEAF
>TRBV27
ASSSVSYNEQF
>TRBV7-9
ASSRTAESGGYT
>TRBV7-8
ASSRSQGQGYNQPQH
>TRBV14
ASSQDLATGYT
>TRBV18
ASSPQTGADTQY
>TRBV24-1
ATSDSTSGGADTQY
>TRBV15
ATSRAGQGSNQPQH
>TRBV28
ASSKFYRDTEAF
>TRBV6-5
ASSLRYGYT
>TRBV5-1
ASSLTTDGYSREGNTIY
>TRBV6-5
ASSRTGTGGNTIY
>TRBV27
ASSPYSTGIFSPLH
>TRBV6-5
ASSRANSGANVLT
>TRBV19
ASTNRGKPQH
>TRBV28
ASRGAGYFEKLF
>TRBV2
ASRTTGNTEAF
>TRBV30
AWSVLAGPYNEQF
>TRBV5-1
ASSFASQGGNEQF
>TRBV11-3
ASSDCSGGGRCYEQY
>TRBV6-5
AIHREYGTEAF
>TRBV2
ASSVEVWNTIY
>TRBV7-3
ASSLRGSAGGAYNEQF